A single sample gave rise to the 32 T cell receptor beta chains below, sequenced in a study of blood T cell repertoires in COVID-19. Method: immunoSEQ multiplex PCR; TCRdb's copy keeps in-frame clones and lacks some. Of some 230,000 clones detected, about four fifths appear once; the ten largest clones hold around 2.7%. Sequencing input: peripheral blood. The receptors come from a woman in her twenties or thirties who had recovered from COVID-19.

V usage is TRBV15 and J usage is TRBJ2-2; 7 positions agree with TRBD1. The germline V gene encodes CDR1 LNHNV and CDR2 YYDKDF (reference sequence). The length of the CDR3 is 17 residues. Trimming cost V 3 bases and J 1 base; bases outside gene matches: 8. In DNA, the CDR3 is TGTGCCACCAGCAGGAGGGGTCAGGGGGAGAACACCGGGGAGCTGTTTTTT. Translating it yields CATSRRGQGENTGELFF.

This clone was recorded at least ten times. The chain recombines TRBV19 with TRBJ2-4; TRBD2 might be the D (5 bases). The CDR3 is made up of 12 amino acids. The germline V gene encodes CDR1 LNHDA and CDR2 SQIVND (reference sequence). V lost 5 bases and J 3 bases, leaving 5 bases between the germline ends. The CDR3, as DNA: TGTGCCAGTAGTGACTACAAAAACATTCAGTACTTC. Translated: CASSDYKNIQYF. The whole variable domain, filled in from reference TRBV19 and TRBJ2-4, reads DGGITQSPKYLFRKEGQNVTLSCEQNLNHDAMYWYRQDPGQGLRLIYYSQIVNDFQKGDIAEGYSVSREKKESFPLTVTSAQKNPTAFYLCASSDYKNIQYFGAGTRLSVL.

In the case of this clone: In the same sample, other DNA sequences code for this CDR3. J is TRBJ2-3 and V is TRBV5-1; maybe TRBD1 (5 bases). The CDR3 extends over 17 amino acids. Germline CDR1 and CDR2: SGHRS and YFSETQ. Trimming stripped 1 base from V and 0 bases from J, with 15 bases between. The CDR3 protein is CASSLQGGASSTDTQYF. The CDR3 DNA follows: TGCGCCAGCAGCTTGCAGGGTGGGGCATCTAGCACAGATACGCAGTATTTT.

This chain links TRBV5-1 with TRBJ2-2; 9 positions match TRBD2. The length of the CDR3 is 14 residues. Germline CDR1 is SGHRS and CDR2 is YFSETQ. V dropped 5 bases and J dropped 6; count of bases not matched to a gene: 5. The CDR3: CASRRTSAAGELFF. CDR3 DNA sequence: TGCGCCAGCAGGCGGACTAGCGCGGCCGGGGAGCTGTTTTTT.

This clone has just one count. V is TRBV7-2 and J is TRBJ2-2; no reliable D call. Trimming removed 4 bases from V and 4 bases from J, with 16 bases in between. Germline V lookup: CDR1 SGHTA, CDR2 FQGNSA. The CDR3 totals 16 residues. Written as DNA, the CDR3 is TGTGCCAGCAGCTCCACCCCGTGGAGAAGCACCGGGGAGCTGTTTTTT. Translated: CASSSTPWRSTGELFF.

J is TRBJ1-5 and V is TRBV6-5; 7 nucleotides agree with TRBD1. The CDR3 is made up of 15 amino acids. Germline V lookup: CDR1 MNHEY, CDR2 SVGAGI. V dropped 4 bases and J dropped 4; count of bases not matched to a gene: 7. For the CDR3, the DNA is TGTGCCAGCAGTTCCCGGGACAGCGGTAATCAGCCCCAGCATTTT. Translating gives CASSSRDSGNQPQHF.

This clone was detected once. The CDR3 protein is CASNLRDRWYTGELFF. As DNA, the CDR3 is TGTGCCAGCAACCTCCGGGACAGGTGGTACACCGGGGAGCTGTTTTTT. The rearrangement uses TRBV21-1 and TRBJ2-2; the D call in the table, TRBD1, was not verified against the DNA. TRBV21-1 is an annotated pseudogene. The CDR3 is made up of 16 amino acids.

This clone was recorded a few times. The chain employs TRBV28 and TRBJ1-5; D remains ambiguous. V lost 3 bases to trimming and J lost 5 bases, with 5 bases between them. Germline-derived CDR1 and CDR2 are MDHEN and SYDVKM. This CDR3 region has 12 residues. The CDR3 DNA sequence: TGTGCCAGCAGTTTCCCGGATCAGCCCCAGCATTTT. It encodes CASSFPDQPQHF.

This chain uses TRBV7-9 with TRBJ1-2; the D is unclear. The CDR3 consists of 15 residues. Germline CDR1 is SEHNR and CDR2 is FQNEAQ (reference sequence). The V end lost 1 base, the J end lost 3 bases, and 12 bases lay between the germline ends. CDR3 protein: CASSLVTAAHYGYTF. The CDR3 DNA sequence: TGTGCCAGCAGCTTAGTTACAGCAGCCCACTATGGCTACACCTTC.

The chain couples TRBV27 to TRBJ2-5; 13 bases are shared with TRBD2. Germline CDR1 and CDR2: MNHEY and SMNVEV (reference sequence). J lost 5 bases, V lost 6 bases, and 9 bases had no gene match. This CDR3 has 16 residues. The CDR3 DNA sequence: TGTGCCAGCAGCATCCAACTAGCGGGAGGGCCCGAGACCCAGTACTTC. This encodes CASSIQLAGGPETQYF.

V is TRBV19 and J is TRBJ1-5; D is uncertain. The CDR3 totals 12 residues. The V and J ends lost 10 bases and 0 bases respectively, with 7 bases between them. Germline V gene sequence: CDR1 LNHDA, CDR2 SQIVND (reference sequence). The CDR3 region is CATRVSNQPQHF. The CDR3 region has the DNA TGTGCCACGCGGGTTAGCAATCAGCCCCAGCATTTT.

The chain has TRBV19 and TRBJ2-7; tentatively, D is TRBD1 (6 bases). V lost 5 bases to trimming and J lost 3 bases, with 20 bases between them. Germline CDR1 is LNHDA and CDR2 is SQIVND (reference sequence). The CDR3 length is 16 residues. The CDR3, as DNA: TGTGCCAGTAGTCCCCGGGACATGGGCGCTTACTACGAGCAGTACTTC. It codes for CASSPRDMGAYYEQYF.

The gene calls are TRBV19 and TRBJ2-7; no reliable D call. Trimming pared 6 bases from V and 6 bases from J, leaving 15 bases between. CDR3 length: 13 residues. CDR1 LNHDA and CDR2 SQIVND come from the germline V gene (reference sequence). The CDR3 DNA reads as TGTGCCAGTAGCCCGGTTGCTAGAGGCGAGCAGTACTTC. This gives the protein CASSPVARGEQYF.

J is TRBJ1-2 and V is TRBV9; perhaps TRBD1 as D (6 bases). This CDR3 region has 15 residues. Trimming shortened V by 0 bases and J by 7 bases, and 16 bases separated the two germline ends. From germline, CDR1 is SGDLS and CDR2 YYNGEE. The CDR3 bases are TGTGCCAGCAGCGTAGATCCTGGGGGGGCGGGTGGCTACACCTTC. Encoded protein: CASSVDPGGAGGYTF.

The V call is TRBV6-1, the J call TRBJ1-5; D is unclear. From germline, CDR1 is MNHNS and CDR2 SASEGT. The V end lost 2 bases, the J end lost 7 bases, and 9 bases lay between the germline ends. CDR3 length equals 13 residues. The CDR3 coding sequence is TGTGCCAGCAGTGAAACGGGGAGCCAGCCCCAGCATTTT. Residues: CASSETGSQPQHF.

The CDR3 region is CASSPSGGQRNWNEQYF. CDR3 DNA sequence: TGTGCCAGCAGCCCTAGCGGCGGGCAAAGGAATTGGAACGAGCAGTACTTC. The rearrangement links TRBV5-4 to TRBJ2-7, with 7 bases lining up with TRBD2. The CDR3 is made up of 17 amino acids. Germline CDR1 and CDR2: SGHNT and YYREEE (reference sequence). V lost 4 bases to trimming and J lost 5 bases; unmatched junction nucleotides: 18. The full variable domain, completed using reference TRBV5-4 and TRBJ2-7, is ETGVTQSPTHLIKTRGQQVTLRCSSQSGHNTVSWYQQALGQGPQFIFQYYREEENGRGNFPPRFSGLQFPNYSSELNVNALELDDSALYLCASSPSGGQRNWNEQYFGPGTRLTVT.

The V and J genes are TRBV15 and TRBJ2-7, with 9 bases that match TRBD1. Losses at the gene ends were 7 bases for V and 4 bases for J; bases not matched to a gene: 5. The length of the CDR3 is 13 residues. The germline gives CDR1 LNHNV, CDR2 YYDKDF (reference sequence). CDR3 sequence: CATTTGGKYEQYF. CDR3 bases: TGTGCCACCACCACAGGGGGCAAGTACGAGCAGTACTTC. The full variable domain, rest sourced from reference TRBV15 and TRBJ2-7, is DAMVIQNPRYQVTQFGKPVTLSCSQTLNHNVMYWYQQKSSQAPKLLFHYYDKDFNNEADTPDNFQSRRPNTSFCFLDIRSPGLGDTAMYLCATTTGGKYEQYFGPGTRLTVT.

The chain links TRBV11-3 to TRBJ2-1; D is possibly TRBD2 (6 bases). Germline CDR1 SGHNT, CDR2 YENEEA. The CDR3 spans 16 residues. Trimming left V 1 base short and J 7 bases short, with 17 bases between. In nucleotides, the CDR3 is TGTGCCAGCAGCTTAGCGTCGGCGGAGGGTAGGAATGAGCAGTTCTTC. This translates into CASSLASAEGRNEQFF. The whole variable domain, filled in from reference TRBV11-3 and TRBJ2-1, reads EAGVVQSPRYKIIEKKQPVAFWCNPISGHNTLYWYLQNLGQGPELLIRYENEEAVDDSQLPKDRFSAERLKGVDSTLKIQPAELGDSAVYLCASSLASAEGRNEQFFGPGTRLTVL.

The gene calls are TRBV5-6 and TRBJ2-3; TRBD2 matches 8 bases. Germline lookup yields CDR1 SGHDT and CDR2 YYEEEE. CDR3 length: 19 residues. After removal of 1 base from V and 2 bases from J, the junction contained 15 bases not matched to a gene. CDR3 residues: CASSLLGVGAGEDTDTQYF. DNA for the CDR3: TGTGCCAGCAGCTTGTTAGGGGTTGGAGCGGGGGAAGACACAGATACGCAGTATTTT.

The CDR3 DNA reads as TGTGCCAGCAGCCCCTCGCGTGATGAGCAGTTCTTC. Protein product: CASSPSRDEQFF. V gene TRBV7-3 combines with J gene TRBJ2-1, with D hard to call. From germline, CDR1 is SGHTA and CDR2 FQGTGA. This CDR3 comprises 12 residues. V dropped 5 bases and J dropped 8 bases, with 10 bases sitting between them.

The J gene is TRBJ1-5, the V gene TRBV7-2; 8 nucleotides agree with TRBD1. CDR3 length: 14 residues. With V trimmed by 5 bases and J by 6 bases, 6 bases remained unmatched. CDR1 is SGHTA, CDR2 FQGNSA, per germline. CDR3 coding DNA: TGTGCCAGCAGCAAGGACAGGGATAGTCAGCCCCAGCATTTT. This translates into CASSKDRDSQPQHF.

V usage is TRBV6-5 and J usage is TRBJ2-3; D gene ambiguous. Germline V lookup: CDR1 MNHEY, CDR2 SVGAGI. This CDR3 contains 14 residues. The germline V and J ends were trimmed by 4 bases and 2 bases, with 10 bases remaining between them. The CDR3 loop reads CASSLAPYTDTQYF. The CDR3, as DNA: TGTGCCAGCAGTTTAGCACCCTACACAGATACGCAGTATTTT.

This clone was picked up a small number of times. The chain carries TRBV28 and TRBJ2-5; 9 bases are a match to TRBD2. There are 15 residues in the CDR3. Germline-derived CDR1 and CDR2 are MDHEN and SYDVKM. The trim removed 2 bases at V and 5 bases at J, leaving 6 bases unmatched. CDR3 amino acids: CASSLGGRAGETQYF. The CDR3 DNA is TGTGCCAGCAGTTTAGGCGGGAGGGCCGGGGAGACCCAGTACTTC.

The J gene is TRBJ2-7, the V gene TRBV5-1; possible D gene TRBD1, 6 bases. Germline V gene lookup returns CDR1 SGHRS and CDR2 YFSETQ. Trimming took off 4 bases at V and 3 bases at J, with 14 bases between the two ends. This CDR3 region has 14 residues. CDR3 DNA sequence: TGCGCCAGCAGCGATCCGGGACAAAGCTACGAGCAGTACTTC. Translation gives CASSDPGQSYEQYF.

The V gene is TRBV18, the J gene TRBJ1-5; tentatively, D is TRBD1 (5 bases). The CDR3 length is 16 residues. The V end lost 5 bases, the J end lost 6 bases, and 20 bases lay between the germline ends. Germline assignment: CDR1 KGHSH and CDR2 LQKENI. The CDR3 sequence is CASSEVGGLLGQPQHF. The CDR3 coding sequence is TGTGCCAGCTCAGAAGTGGGGGGTCTGTTGGGTCAGCCCCAGCATTTT.

V and J are TRBV14 and TRBJ2-2, with D possibly being TRBD2 (6 bases). The ends were cut back, 6 bases at V and 2 bases at J, with 10 bases in the middle. Germline CDR1 and CDR2: SGHDN and FVKESK. The CDR3 runs to 14 residues. The CDR3 region is CASSRDFNTGELFF. The CDR3 coding sequence is TGTGCCAGCAGTCGGGACTTTAACACCGGGGAGCTGTTTTTT.

V usage is TRBV7-9 and J usage is TRBJ2-1; possible D gene TRBD2, 7 bases. V shed 5 bases and J shed 0 bases, with 17 bases lying between them. Germline lookup yields CDR1 SEHNR and CDR2 FQNEAQ (reference sequence). The CDR3 loop spans 17 amino acids. CDR3 DNA: TGTGCCAGCAGCGAAGGGGGGGGCGTGAGCTCCTACAATGAGCAGTTCTTC. Protein product: CASSEGGGVSSYNEQFF. Full variable domain (rest looked up from reference TRBV7-9 and TRBJ2-1): DTGVSQNPRHKITKRGQNVTFRCDPISEHNRLYWYRQTLGQGPEFLTYFQNEAQLEKSRLLSDRFSAERPKGSFSTLEIQRTEQGDSAMYLCASSEGGGVSSYNEQFFGPGTRLTVL.

This clone appeared a single time. The chain recombines TRBV6-5 with TRBJ2-5; a possible D gene is TRBD2 (5 bases). CDR1 is MNHEY and CDR2 is SVGAGI in the germline V gene. The germline V and J ends were trimmed by 2 bases and 10 bases, with 17 bases remaining between them. The CDR3 spans 14 residues. The CDR3 loop is CASSYQSFTAGQYF. The CDR3, as DNA: TGTGCCAGCAGTTACCAGTCTTTTACGGCGGGCCAGTACTTC.

This clone turned up a few times. V gene TRBV3-1 (or the pseudogene TRBV3-2) combines with J gene TRBJ2-7; a weak D match, TRBD1 (7 bases). This CDR3 region has 18 residues. Germline CDR1 and CDR2: LGHDT and YNNKEL (reference sequence). Trimming left V 1 base short and J 1 base short, with 20 bases between. The chain's CDR3 is CASSQGRGAGRHSYEQYF. DNA of the CDR3: TGTGCCAGCAGCCAAGGCAGGGGGGCGGGGAGACATTCCTACGAGCAGTACTTC.

This clone was found a few times. V is TRBV19 and J is TRBJ1-2, with TRBD1 as a possible D gene (6 bases). V lost 3 bases, J lost 3 bases, and 14 bases lay in between. Germline CDR1 and CDR2: LNHDA and SQIVND (reference sequence). The CDR3 is 15 amino acids. CDR3 sequence reads: CASSIMTRTDYGYTF. The CDR3 region has the DNA TGTGCCAGTAGTATTATGACCAGGACAGACTATGGCTACACCTTC.

The chain is built from TRBV2 and TRBJ2-1; the D is unclear. V lost 4 bases, J lost 0 bases, and 10 bases lay in between. Germline V gene lookup returns CDR1 SNHLY and CDR2 FYNNEI. The CDR3 consists of 15 residues. The DNA for the CDR3 is TGTGCCAGCAGTGCCCAAGTTAGCTCCTACAATGAGCAGTTCTTC. It codes for CASSAQVSSYNEQFF.

The rearrangement joins TRBV6-2 or TRBV6-3 to TRBJ2-2, with TRBD2 matching 9 bases. Trimming took 3 bases from V and 5 from J; bases not matched to a gene: 4. Germline V gene sequence: CDR1 MNHEY, CDR2 SVGEGT. The CDR3 is 15 amino acids. Written as DNA, the CDR3 is TGTGCCAGCAGTTATGAGCGGGAGGCGACCGGGGAGCTGTTTTTT. The encoded protein is CASSYEREATGELFF.